The table lists the clone carrying this TCR beta chain with a few counts. The time point was: pre-sensitization, week 0. Treatment denoted: therapeutic diphenylcyclopropenone sensitization with weekly scalp DPC. The entry originates in a study of human T cells and chemical hapten exposure. Authors' processing steps: Per sample, the median was around 100,000 TCRs, with values from 23,224 to 690,600. TCRdb redid the calling of the RACE reads with MiXCR, one entry per CDR3 protein. These V and J calls are TCRdb output, not the study's own analysis. Of 250,000 or so distinct CDR3 sequences in the sample, over 8% were seen once. Sequencing was performed on whole blood, taken in connection with sensitization to the hapten diphenylcyclopropenone (DPC). The TCR originated in a woman aged 40 to 49 with alopecia areata. Some clones in this sample may be carry-over from other donors' samples.

This CDR3 reads CSGSGGSKNIQYF. The CDR3 DNA is TGCAGCGGGTCGGGGGGGTCCAAAAACATTCAGTACTTC. The chain has TRBV29-1 and TRBJ2-4; 8 bases map to TRBD2. Germline lookup yields CDR1 SQVTM and CDR2 ANQGSEA. Trimming cost V 7 bases and J 2 bases; bases outside gene matches: 4. There are 13 residues in the CDR3.